This T cell receptor (beta chain) was recorded in a study of blood T cell repertoires in COVID-19. Across the whole study: Researchers got acute and convalescent COVID-19 samples from the United States, Italy and Spain. PBMCs, B-cell-depleted T cells, or T cells provided the cDNA or gDNA that made up the material.

The CDR3 consists of 15 residues. CDR1 is SGDLS and CDR2 is YYNGEE in the germline V gene. V was shortened by 0 bases and J by 4 bases, with 10 bases between the two germline ends. Per the original data handling: By means of reference gene primer amplification, nucleated cell counts were estimated. TCRdb's copy holds only in-frame clones and misses some; the assay was immunoSEQ multiplex PCR. The V and J calls and clone size come from that table; D and trimming were worked out from the DNA. This sample yields fewer than 500,000 clones, of which about 89% are seen a single time; roughly 4% belongs to the top ten.

The V and J genes are TRBV9 and TRBJ1-4; TRBD1 might be the D (5 bases). The sequence was obtained from a woman aged 25 to 39 with acute or convalescent COVID-19. Sample: peripheral blood. The CDR3 protein is CASSVEGSGNEKLFF. The CDR3 region has the DNA TGTGCCAGCAGCGTAGAGGGGTCGGGTAATGAAAAACTGTTTTTT.